A selection of T cell receptor beta chains follows, all from one sample in a study of blood T cell repertoires in COVID-19. Here immunoSEQ multiplex PCR was the method, and the copy in TCRdb shows in-frame clones only, minus some. The table has 85,000 to 120,000 clones, about 79% seen once; the top ten hold 6.2%. Sequenced sample: peripheral blood. The receptor set was obtained from an elderly man with COVID-19, enrolled during active disease. Each CDR3 is given with its conserved first and last residue. The order of the fields is D gene, J gene, clone size, V gene, CDR3 DNA, CDR3 protein. D genes are given only for firm matches. Rows give clone size only sometimes, using once, few, many, or a class for an expanded clone.

D: TRBD1
J: TRBJ2-7
size: few
V: TRBV29-1
DNA: TGCAGCGTCCTCCCGACAGGGGGACGGCTCGAGCAGTACTTC
CDR3: CSVLPTGGRLEQYF

D: NA
J: TRBJ2-3
size: NA
V: TRBV21-1
DNA: TGTGCCAGCAGCAAAGCCGACAGTTTCAGGACAGATACGCAGTATTTT
CDR3: CASSKADSFRTDTQYF

D: TRBD1
J: TRBJ2-1
size: NA
V: TRBV7-9
DNA: TGTGCCAGCAGCTCCACCCGGACAGGGGAGCAGTTCTTC
CDR3: CASSSTRTGEQFF

D: TRBD1
J: TRBJ1-1
size: NA
V: TRBV2
DNA: TGTGCCAGCAGTGAAGCGGGACAGGGCCTCGCTTTCTTT
CDR3: CASSEAGQGLAFF

D: TRBD1
J: TRBJ2-5
size: NA
V: TRBV2
DNA: TGTGCCAGCAGTGAAGATCGGACAGGGGTCGGGACCCAGTACTTC
CDR3: CASSEDRTGVGTQYF

D: NA
J: TRBJ2-1
size: NA
V: TRBV19
DNA: TGTGCCAGCAGACTATGGAATGAGCAGTTCTTC
CDR3: CASRLWNEQFF

D: TRBD2
J: TRBJ2-7
size: few
V: TRBV28
DNA: TGTGCCAGCAGCCGGTCCGGGACTAGCGCTAGTGAGCAGTACTTC
CDR3: CASSRSGTSASEQYF

D: NA
J: TRBJ2-3
size: NA
V: TRBV7-9
DNA: TGTGCCAGCAGCTTTATCGGAGATACGCAGTATTTT
CDR3: CASSFIGDTQYF

D: NA
J: TRBJ1-2
size: NA
V: TRBV18
DNA: TGTGCCAGCTCACCAGATAGTGATGGCTACACCTTC
CDR3: CASSPDSDGYTF

D: NA
J: TRBJ1-1
size: NA
V: TRBV12-3/TRBV12-4
DNA: TGTGCCAGCAGGGAGCAGAACACTGAAGCTTTCTTT
CDR3: CASREQNTEAFF

D: NA
J: TRBJ1-3
size: few
V: TRBV30
DNA: TGTGCCTGGAGTGCCCTAGATTTCTCCGGAAACACCATATATTTT
CDR3: CAWSALDFSGNTIYF

D: TRBD1
J: TRBJ1-5
size: NA
V: TRBV2
DNA: TGTGCCAGCACTGAACAGGGGGATTATCAGCCCCAGCATTTT
CDR3: CASTEQGDYQPQHF

D: NA
J: TRBJ2-3
size: NA
V: TRBV5-1
DNA: TGCGCCAGCAGCCTCCTACTAGCTGCTAGCACAGATACGCAGTATTTT
CDR3: CASSLLLAASTDTQYF

D: TRBD1
J: TRBJ2-2
size: NA
V: TRBV4-1
DNA: TGCGCCAGCAGCCAGGGACAGGTACCCGGGGAGCTGTTTTTT
CDR3: CASSQGQVPGELFF

D: NA
J: TRBJ1-2
size: NA
V: TRBV3-1/TRBV3-2
DNA: TGTGCCAGCAGCCAAGACAGGACTCCGGGCCCTGGTGGCTACACCTTC
CDR3: CASSQDRTPGPGGYTF

D: TRBD2
J: TRBJ2-3
size: once
V: TRBV10-3
DNA: TGTGCCATCAGTGTTGGTAGCGGGAGAGACACAGATACGCAGTATTTT
CDR3: CAISVGSGRDTDTQYF

D: TRBD1
J: TRBJ1-2
size: NA
V: TRBV5-1
DNA: TGCGCCAGCAGCTTGACCTCCGGACAGGGGAACTATGGCTACACCTTC
CDR3: CASSLTSGQGNYGYTF

D: TRBD2
J: TRBJ2-1
size: NA
V: TRBV24-1
DNA: TGTGCCACCGGAGGGGTGGAAAAGACTAGCGATAGATTCTACAATGAGCAGTTCTTC
CDR3: CATGGVEKTSDRFYNEQFF

D: TRBD2
J: TRBJ2-3
size: NA
V: TRBV30
DNA: TGTGCCTGGAGAGCCCTAGCGGGAGGGTGGTATTTT
CDR3: CAWRALAGGWYF

D: TRBD1
J: TRBJ2-7
size: NA
V: TRBV15
DNA: TGTGCCACCAGCAGAGAGGACAGGGTACCCGAGCAGTACTTC
CDR3: CATSREDRVPEQYF

D: TRBD1
J: TRBJ2-5
size: NA
V: TRBV28
DNA: TGTGCCAGCAGTCCACAGGGGGCGGAACAAGAGACCCAGTACTTC
CDR3: CASSPQGAEQETQYF

D: NA
J: TRBJ2-7
size: NA
V: TRBV2
DNA: TGTGCCAGCAGTGATTCGGGGGTAGGGGTCTCCTACGAGCAGTACTTC
CDR3: CASSDSGVGVSYEQYF

D: NA
J: TRBJ2-5
size: NA
V: TRBV2
DNA: TGTGCCAGCCGGGAGCTTACCGAGGAAGAGACCCAGTACTTC
CDR3: CASRELTEEETQYF

D: TRBD2
J: TRBJ2-1
size: many
V: TRBV11-2
DNA: TGTGCCAGCAGCATTGCCGGGACTATTAATGAGCAGTTCTTC
CDR3: CASSIAGTINEQFF

D: TRBD1
J: TRBJ1-4
size: NA
V: TRBV6-5
DNA: TGTGCCAGCAGGGACAGGGGAACTAATGAAAAACTGTTTTTT
CDR3: CASRDRGTNEKLFF

D: NA
J: TRBJ1-2
size: once
V: TRBV5-1
DNA: TGCGCCAGCAGCCTACAGGGAGATGGCTACACCTTC
CDR3: CASSLQGDGYTF

D: NA
J: TRBJ2-2
size: NA
V: TRBV11-2
DNA: TGTGCCAGCAGCTCTAAGCTCCAGGACAGCTACACCGGGGAGCTGTTTTTT
CDR3: CASSSKLQDSYTGELFF

D: NA
J: TRBJ1-1
size: NA
V: TRBV3-1/TRBV3-2
DNA: TGTGCCAGCAGCCCCGTTATGGGGGCCGGGACTGAAGCTTTCTTT
CDR3: CASSPVMGAGTEAFF

D: TRBD1
J: TRBJ1-2
size: NA
V: TRBV7-9
DNA: TGTGCCAGCAGCACCGGGACAGGGTGGAGTGGCTACACCTTC
CDR3: CASSTGTGWSGYTF

D: NA
J: TRBJ2-7
size: NA
V: TRBV18
DNA: TGTGCCAGCTCACCATCATCAGGGGGGATAGGCGACGAGCAGTACTTC
CDR3: CASSPSSGGIGDEQYF

D: NA
J: TRBJ2-3
size: NA
V: TRBV29-1
DNA: TGCAGCGTAGGGCGGGGAGGTCCAGATACGCAGTATTTT
CDR3: CSVGRGGPDTQYF

D: TRBD1
J: TRBJ2-5
size: NA
V: TRBV7-2
DNA: TGTGCCAGCAGCCCGTTTGGGACAGGCCAAGAGACCCAGTACTTC
CDR3: CASSPFGTGQETQYF

D: NA
J: TRBJ2-7
size: NA
V: TRBV5-4
DNA: TGTGCCAGCAGCCAGCAGCGGGCCCCCTACGAGCAGTACTTC
CDR3: CASSQQRAPYEQYF

D: NA
J: TRBJ2-7
size: NA
V: TRBV19
DNA: TGTGCCAGTAGTATACAGGGAAACGAGCAGTACTTC
CDR3: CASSIQGNEQYF

D: NA
J: TRBJ2-2
size: few
V: TRBV7-2
DNA: TGTGCCAGCAGCTTTGTGGCGGGATGGACCGGGGAGCTGTTTTTT
CDR3: CASSFVAGWTGELFF

D: NA
J: TRBJ2-6
size: few
V: TRBV21-1
DNA: TGTGCCAGCATGGACAGGGGGCTCCACTCTGGGGCCAACGTCCTGACTTTC
CDR3: CASMDRGLHSGANVLTF

D: NA
J: TRBJ1-2
size: NA
V: TRBV6-2/TRBV6-3
DNA: TGTGCCAGCAGTTACTGGGACAACGCCGGCTACACCTTC
CDR3: CASSYWDNAGYTF

D: NA
J: TRBJ2-1
size: NA
V: TRBV5-6
DNA: TGTGCCAGCAGCTCCTTCGACAATGAGCAGTTCTTC
CDR3: CASSSFDNEQFF

D: TRBD1
J: TRBJ2-2
size: once
V: TRBV28
DNA: TGTGCCAGCATCCGGGGGATTCGGGACAGGGGGCCCGGGGAGCTGTTTTTT
CDR3: CASIRGIRDRGPGELFF

D: TRBD2
J: TRBJ2-5
size: NA
V: TRBV4-3
DNA: TGCGCCAGCAGCCAAGATGGGACTACGACCCAGTACTTC
CDR3: CASSQDGTTTQYF

D: TRBD1
J: TRBJ1-1
size: NA
V: TRBV2
DNA: TGTGCCAGCAGCGACAGGGTGAACACTGAAGCTTTCTTT
CDR3: CASSDRVNTEAFF

D: TRBD1
J: TRBJ1-2
size: NA
V: TRBV5-1
DNA: TGCGCCAGCAGACTTACAGGGGCCTACTATGGCTACACCTTC
CDR3: CASRLTGAYYGYTF

D: NA
J: TRBJ1-2
size: NA
V: TRBV7-2
DNA: TGTGCCAGCAGCTTGTATGAGAACTATGGCTACACCTTC
CDR3: CASSLYENYGYTF

D: TRBD2
J: TRBJ2-2
size: few
V: TRBV30
DNA: TGTGCCTGGAGTTGGGGACTAGCAGATGCGAACACCGGGGAGCTGTTTTTT
CDR3: CAWSWGLADANTGELFF

D: NA
J: TRBJ1-1
size: NA
V: TRBV7-9
DNA: TGTGCCAGCAGTTTGGATTTGAGGTTGACTGAAGCTTTCTTT
CDR3: CASSLDLRLTEAFF

D: NA
J: TRBJ2-7
size: NA
V: TRBV6-2/TRBV6-3
DNA: TGTGCCAGCAGTGGCGGGACAGCCAGATTCTACGAGCAGTACTTC
CDR3: CASSGGTARFYEQYF

D: NA
J: TRBJ2-2
size: once
V: TRBV28
DNA: TGTGCCAGCCTTGGGGGGAGCATAACCGGGGAGCTGTTTTTT
CDR3: CASLGGSITGELFF

D: NA
J: TRBJ1-1
size: few
V: TRBV3-1/TRBV3-2
DNA: TGTGCCAGCAGCCAAGCGACGGAGGGCACTGAAGCTTTCTTT
CDR3: CASSQATEGTEAFF

D: NA
J: TRBJ2-5
size: NA
V: TRBV19
DNA: TGTGCCAGTAGCCCCGGGACACCCACACTCAGGACCCAGTACTTC
CDR3: CASSPGTPTLRTQYF

D: TRBD1
J: TRBJ2-5
size: NA
V: TRBV13
DNA: TGTGCCAGCAGCTCGGGTGAGACAGGGAAAGAGACCCAGTACTTC
CDR3: CASSSGETGKETQYF

D: NA
J: TRBJ2-1
size: once
V: TRBV5-6
DNA: TGTGCCAGCAGCTTGGCCGTCTCGAGCTCCTACAATGAGCAGTTCTTC
CDR3: CASSLAVSSSYNEQFF

D: TRBD1
J: TRBJ2-2
size: NA
V: TRBV5-1
DNA: TGCGCCAGCAGCTCTCAGGGACAGGGCCCAACCGGGGAGCTGTTTTTT
CDR3: CASSSQGQGPTGELFF

D: NA
J: TRBJ1-2
size: NA
V: TRBV15
DNA: TGTGCCACCAGCAGAGATCGGTCACCGGGGGATGGCTACACCTTC
CDR3: CATSRDRSPGDGYTF

D: NA
J: TRBJ1-2
size: NA
V: TRBV24-1
DNA: TGTGCCACCAGTGCCGACAGCTATGCAGGCTACACCTTC
CDR3: CATSADSYAGYTF